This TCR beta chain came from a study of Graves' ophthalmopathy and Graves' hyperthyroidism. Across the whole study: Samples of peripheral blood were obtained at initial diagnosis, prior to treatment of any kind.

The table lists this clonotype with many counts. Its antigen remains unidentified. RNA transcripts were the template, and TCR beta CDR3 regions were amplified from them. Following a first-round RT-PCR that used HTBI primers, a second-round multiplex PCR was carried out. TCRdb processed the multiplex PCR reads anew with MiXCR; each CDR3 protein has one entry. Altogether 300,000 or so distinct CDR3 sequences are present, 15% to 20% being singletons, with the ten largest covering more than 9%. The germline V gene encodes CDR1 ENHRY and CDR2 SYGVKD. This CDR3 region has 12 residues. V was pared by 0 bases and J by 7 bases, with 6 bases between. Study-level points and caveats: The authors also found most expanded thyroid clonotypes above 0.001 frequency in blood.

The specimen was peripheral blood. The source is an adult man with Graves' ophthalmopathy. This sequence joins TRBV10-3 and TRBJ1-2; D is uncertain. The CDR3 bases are TGTGCCATCAGTGAGTCAGGGAGTGGCTACACCTTC. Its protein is CAISESGSGYTF.